The 25 T cell receptor beta chains presented below share a single source sample, sequenced in a study of CD8 T cells in Susac syndrome (dated by TCRdb to 2018 to 2020). The library was built by means of the immunoSEQ multiplex PCR assay. RNA was extracted using the RNeasy kit, and roughly 0.45 to 1 microgram was reverse transcribed with random hexamers. TCRdb ran its own pipeline on the public reads, namely fastp trimming at Q25 and MiXCR clone calling, and kept in-frame beta chains. Every distinct CDR3 protein forms one entry, paired with its most common genes and DNA. Counted in this sample were some 260,000 distinct CDR3 sequences; 85% to 95% of them appeared once. The ten largest clones take up 0.065% to 0.08% of the sample. Source material: CD4+ T cells from PBMCs. These TCRs come from a human donor with multiple sclerosis.

This chain connects TRBV3-1 to TRBJ2-4; the D is unclear. Between the trimmed V and J ends, which lost 0 bases and 6 bases, there was a span of 9 bases. Germline assignment: CDR1 LGHDT and CDR2 YNNKEL (reference sequence). The CDR3 has 14 residues. CDR3 DNA sequence: TGTGCCAGCAGCCAAGACGGGCTCGGAAACATTCAGTACTTC. Translated, it gives CASSQDGLGNIQYF.

The V and J genes are TRBV19 and TRBJ1-5; D remains ambiguous. The CDR3 sequence is 17 residues long. CDR1 and CDR2 from the germline V gene are LNHDA and SQIVND (reference sequence). V was cut by 4 bases and J by 2 bases, with 18 bases left in between. CDR3 region: CASSTLTGFIGNQPQHF. The CDR3 nucleotides are TGTGCCAGTAGTACCCTGACGGGATTTATAGGCAATCAGCCCCAGCATTTT. Full variable domain (outside the CDR3, taken from reference TRBV19 and TRBJ1-5): DGGITQSPKYLFRKEGQNVTLSCEQNLNHDAMYWYRQDPGQGLRLIYYSQIVNDFQKGDIAEGYSVSREKKESFPLTVTSAQKNPTAFYLCASSTLTGFIGNQPQHFGDGTRLSIL.

This clonotype has a single count. The V gene is TRBV9, the J gene TRBJ2-2; tentatively, D is TRBD1 or TRBD2 (6 bases each). The V and J ends lost 4 bases and 5 bases respectively, with 18 bases between them. Germline V CDR1 and CDR2: SGDLS, YYNGEE. The CDR3 totals 16 residues. CDR3 sequence: CASSPNLGAGTGELFF. CDR3 DNA sequence: TGTGCCAGCAGCCCGAATCTGGGGGCGGGAACCGGGGAGCTGTTTTTT.

The chain carries TRBV11-2 and TRBJ2-2; TRBD2 is a possible D gene (7 bases). The CDR3 has 15 residues. Trimming cost V 4 bases and J 7 bases, with 16 bases left between them. Looked up from germline, CDR1 is SGHAT and CDR2 is FQNNGV. The CDR3 sequence is CASSSLRGPNGELFF. CDR3 coding DNA: TGTGCCAGCAGCTCCCTGCGGGGGCCGAACGGGGAGCTGTTTTTT.

The chain has TRBV5-1 and TRBJ1-1; no clear D gene. V lost 4 bases and J 5 bases, leaving 15 bases between the germline ends. The germline CDR1 and CDR2 sequences are SGHRS and YFSETQ. This CDR3 spans 14 amino acids. The CDR3 DNA follows: TGCGCCAGCAGCGTTGCGTGGATGGCGACTGAAGCTTTCTTT. Amino acids: CASSVAWMATEAFF.

V is TRBV29-1 and J is TRBJ2-1, with D possibly being TRBD1 or TRBD2 (5 bases each). Trimming took 4 bases from V and 0 from J, leaving 13 bases between them. Germline V gene data show CDR1 as SQVTM and CDR2 as ANQGSEA. This CDR3 region has 15 residues. Here the CDR3 DNA reads TGCAGCGTTGGGGGCGGACTGGTCTCCTACAATGAGCAGTTCTTC. As protein: CSVGGGLVSYNEQFF.

This clonotype was picked up a small number of times. The chain recombines TRBV6-1 with TRBJ2-5, with D uncertain. From germline, CDR1 is MNHNS and CDR2 SASEGT. The V end lost 6 bases, the J end lost 2 bases, and 7 bases lay between the germline ends. CDR3 length: 12 residues. CDR3 sequence reads: CASSQTQETQYF. CDR3 bases: TGTGCCAGCAGCCAGACGCAAGAGACCCAGTACTTC.

V gene TRBV2 combines with J gene TRBJ1-3, with D unresolved. Germline CDR1 reads SNHLY; CDR2 reads FYNNEI. This CDR3 region has 13 residues. Trimming took 0 bases from V and 5 from J, leaving 5 bases between them. The CDR3 DNA reads TGTGCCAGCAGTGAAGCATTTAGAAACACCATATATTTT. The encoded protein is CASSEAFRNTIYF.

The chain combines TRBV7-8 with TRBJ2-1; TRBD2 matches 8 bases. The germline V gene has CDR1 SGHVS and CDR2 FQNEAQ. The junction had 3 bases not matched to a gene; V was cut back by 3 bases and J by 8 bases. This CDR3 is 13 amino acids long. The CDR3 sequence: CASSLGTRYEQFF. CDR3 in DNA: TGTGCCAGCAGCTTGGGGACTAGGTATGAGCAGTTCTTC.

The chain's CDR3 is CASSDDRRSRSYEQYV. The CDR3, as DNA: TGTGCCAGCAGCGACGACCGGCGGAGTCGATCCTACGAGCAGTACGTC. This chain joins TRBV7-9 and TRBJ2-7; D unclear. V gave up 5 bases and J gave up 1 base, with 18 bases separating them. There are 16 residues in the CDR3. From germline, CDR1 is SEHNR and CDR2 FQNEAQ (reference sequence).

The chain employs TRBV3-1 and TRBJ1-1; 10 bases align to TRBD1. Germline-derived CDR1 and CDR2 are LGHDT and YNNKEL (reference sequence). With 4 bases clipped from V and 6 bases from J, the junction kept 5 bases outside the gene matches. This CDR3 is built from 14 residues. CDR3 coding DNA: TGTGCCAGCAGCCCGACAGGGGGCGTAGCTGAAGCTTTCTTT. Translating gives CASSPTGGVAEAFF. The variable domain in full, with the rest retrieved from reference TRBV3-1 and TRBJ1-1, is DTAVSQTPKYLVTQMGNDKSIKCEQNLGHDTMYWYKQDSKKFLKIMFSYNNKELIINETVPNRFSPKSPDKAHLNLHINSLELGDSAVYFCASSPTGGVAEAFFGQGTRLTVV.

This chain connects TRBV5-1 to TRBJ2-1; 7 bases fit TRBD2. The CDR3 runs to 14 residues. V gave up 0 bases and J gave up 8 bases; unmatched junction bases: 5. Germline CDR1 and CDR2: SGHRS and YFSETQ. The CDR3 protein is CASSLETGLYEQFF. The CDR3 coding sequence is TGCGCCAGCAGCTTGGAAACGGGACTATATGAGCAGTTCTTC. Supplemented by reference TRBV5-1 and TRBJ2-1, the full variable domain reads KAGVTQTPRYLIKTRGQQVTLSCSPISGHRSVSWYQQTPGQGLQFLFEYFSETQRNKGNFPGRFSGRQFSNSRSEMNVSTLELGDSALYLCASSLETGLYEQFFGPGTRLTVL.

The CDR3 nucleotides are TGTGCCACCAGTAAGGAACTCGGTTTCTTT. Protein product: CATSKELGFF. The chain has TRBV24-1 and TRBJ1-1; no clear D gene. The germline V and J ends were trimmed by 6 bases and 13 bases, with 11 bases remaining between them. CDR3 length: 10 residues. In germline, CDR1 is KGHDR, CDR2 SFDVKD.

V gene TRBV6-4 combines with J gene TRBJ2-1; D gene ambiguous. The CDR3 extends over 14 amino acids. Germline V gives CDR1 MRHNA, CDR2 SNTAGT. V was trimmed by 3 bases and J by 8 bases, leaving 14 bases between them. CDR3 amino acids: CASSDGRLVDEQFF. Written as DNA, the CDR3 is TGTGCCAGCAGTGATGGCCGGTTAGTGGATGAGCAGTTCTTC.

The table lists this clonotype with a count of one. J is TRBJ1-2 and V is TRBV12-3 or TRBV12-4; possible D gene TRBD1, 5 bases. There are 13 residues in the CDR3. Between the trimmed V and J ends, which lost 5 bases and 4 bases, there was a span of 11 bases. The CDR3 DNA reads TGTGCCAGCAGTCCCCGACAGACCTATGGCTACACCTTC. Encoded protein: CASSPRQTYGYTF.

V usage is TRBV3-1 and J usage is TRBJ2-7, with D uncertain. Germline CDR1 is LGHDT and CDR2 is YNNKEL (reference sequence). Trimming stripped 2 bases from V and 5 bases from J, with 13 bases between. The CDR3 length is 14 residues. The CDR3, as DNA: TGTGCCAGCAGCCAATCTGTAAGGTCCCACGAGCAGTACGTC. Translated, it gives CASSQSVRSHEQYV.

The CDR3: CTGVDQETQYF. The CDR3 nucleotides are TGCACCGGGGTTGACCAAGAGACCCAGTACTTC. The chain combines TRBV29-1 with TRBJ2-5, with D perhaps TRBD2 (5 bases). CDR1 is SQVTM and CDR2 is ANQGSEA in the germline V gene. This CDR3 comprises 11 residues. Looking up the rest from reference TRBV29-1 and TRBJ2-5 gives the full variable domain: SAVISQKPSRDICQRGTSLTIQCQVDSQVTMMFWYRQQPGQSLTLIATANQGSEATYESGFVIDKFPISRPNLTFSTLTVSNMSPEDSSIYLCTGVDQETQYFGPGTRLLVL.

The chain couples TRBV29-1 to TRBJ1-3; D might be TRBD1 (5 bases). Germline V gene lookup returns CDR1 SQVTM and CDR2 ANQGSEA. Trimming shortened V by 3 bases and J by 2 bases, and 14 bases separated the two germline ends. The CDR3 has 15 residues. The CDR3 nucleotides read TGCAGCGTTGAGAGATACAGGAGTACTGGAAACACCATATATTTT. It codes for CSVERYRSTGNTIYF. The entire variable domain, with the rest obtained from reference TRBV29-1 and TRBJ1-3, is as follows: SAVISQKPSRDICQRGTSLTIQCQVDSQVTMMFWYRQQPGQSLTLIATANQGSEATYESGFVIDKFPISRPNLTFSTLTVSNMSPEDSSIYLCSVERYRSTGNTIYFGEGSWLTVV.

CDR3 nucleotide sequence: TGTGCCAGCAGCCAAACCACCGGGGAGCTGTTTTTT. It specifies CASSQTTGELFF. This chain links TRBV3-1 with TRBJ2-2, with unresolved D. Trimming removed 2 bases from V and 4 bases from J, with 2 bases in between. The CDR3 loop spans 12 amino acids. Germline V gene sequence: CDR1 LGHDT, CDR2 YNNKEL (reference sequence). Filled out from reference TRBV3-1 and TRBJ2-2, the complete variable domain reads DTAVSQTPKYLVTQMGNDKSIKCEQNLGHDTMYWYKQDSKKFLKIMFSYNNKELIINETVPNRFSPKSPDKAHLNLHINSLELGDSAVYFCASSQTTGELFFGEGSRLTVL.

The V call is TRBV19, the J call TRBJ1-2, with TRBD1 identical over 7 bases. Germline V gene data show CDR1 as LNHDA and CDR2 as SQIVND (reference sequence). The CDR3 runs 14 residues. V lost 5 bases to trimming and J lost 3 bases; unmatched junction nucleotides: 6. The CDR3 coding sequence is TGTGCCAGTAGTCCGACAGGGAAGCACTATGGCTACACCTTC. Protein sequence: CASSPTGKHYGYTF.

This chain joins TRBV6-1 and TRBJ2-2; possibly TRBD2 for D (6 bases). Germline values: CDR1 MNHNS, CDR2 SASEGT. The CDR3 length is 17 residues. V lost 7 bases to trimming and J lost 1 base, with 19 bases between them. The CDR3 sequence is CASNSLGLAMNTGELFF. The CDR3, as DNA: TGTGCCAGCAACTCCCTAGGTCTAGCGATGAACACCGGGGAGCTGTTTTTT.

The chain is built from TRBV7-3 and TRBJ1-1, with D unresolved. Germline lookup yields CDR1 SGHTA and CDR2 FQGTGA. V was shortened by 2 bases and J by 4 bases, with 11 bases between the two germline ends. This CDR3 is 14 amino acids long. CDR3 loop: CASSLAGFGTEAFF. The CDR3 coding sequence is TGTGCCAGCAGCTTAGCGGGGTTTGGCACTGAAGCTTTCTTT.

This clonotype showed up just once. This chain links TRBV20-1 with TRBJ2-1, with 9 nucleotides matching TRBD2. CDR1 is DFQATT, CDR2 SNEGSKA, per germline (reference sequence). The junction had 5 bases not matched to a gene; V was cut back by 4 bases and J by 7 bases. The CDR3 is made up of 13 amino acids. The CDR3 coding sequence is TGCAGTGCTAACCTAGCGGGAAGAAATGAGCAGTTCTTC. As protein: CSANLAGRNEQFF.

This chain connects TRBV7-9 to TRBJ2-1; a weak D match, TRBD2 (6 bases). CDR1 is SEHNR and CDR2 is FQNEAQ in the germline V gene (reference sequence). The germline V and J ends were trimmed by 1 base and 2 bases, with 12 bases remaining between them. The CDR3 runs to 16 residues. This chain's CDR3 is CASSLGVAEAYNEQFF. The CDR3 coding sequence is TGTGCCAGCAGCTTAGGGGTAGCGGAAGCCTACAATGAGCAGTTCTTC.

The genes are TRBV4-1 and TRBJ2-1; 9 nucleotides agree with TRBD1. This CDR3 has 16 residues. Unmatched junction bases numbered 6, after V lost 1 base and J lost 5 bases. CDR1 and CDR2 (germline): MGHRA, YSYEKL. The DNA of the CDR3 is TGCGCCAGCAGCCAAGGGGACAGGGACTATAACAATGAGCAGTTCTTC. This sequence encodes CASSQGDRDYNNEQFF.